The clone carrying this TCR beta chain has ten or more counts. Antigen unknown. The data originate from a study of Graves' ophthalmopathy and Graves' hyperthyroidism. Study-wide results and limits: Forecasting of ophthalmopathy progression by the model achieved 60% to 71% sensitivity and around 77% specificity.

RNA transcripts yielded amplified TCR beta CDR3 regions. After a first-round RT-PCR with HTBI primers, a second-round multiplex PCR was run. Each CDR3 protein gets one entry after TCRdb re-called the multiplex PCR reads with MiXCR. The table has roughly 600,000 distinct CDR3 sequences, approximately 35% seen once. The CDR3 runs to 14 residues. Trimming took off 7 bases at V and 8 bases at J, with 20 bases between the two ends. Germline CDR1 is MNHEY and CDR2 is SVGAGI. The chain has TRBV6-5 and TRBJ1-2, with D perhaps TRBD1 (5 bases). The origin of this receptor is an adult man with Graves' hyperthyroidism. Input material: peripheral blood or thyroid tissue (not recorded which). CDR3 DNA: TGTGCCAGCACCGACTCCGAGAGGGGAGGAGGCTACACCTTC. Amino acid sequence: CASTDSERGGGYTF.